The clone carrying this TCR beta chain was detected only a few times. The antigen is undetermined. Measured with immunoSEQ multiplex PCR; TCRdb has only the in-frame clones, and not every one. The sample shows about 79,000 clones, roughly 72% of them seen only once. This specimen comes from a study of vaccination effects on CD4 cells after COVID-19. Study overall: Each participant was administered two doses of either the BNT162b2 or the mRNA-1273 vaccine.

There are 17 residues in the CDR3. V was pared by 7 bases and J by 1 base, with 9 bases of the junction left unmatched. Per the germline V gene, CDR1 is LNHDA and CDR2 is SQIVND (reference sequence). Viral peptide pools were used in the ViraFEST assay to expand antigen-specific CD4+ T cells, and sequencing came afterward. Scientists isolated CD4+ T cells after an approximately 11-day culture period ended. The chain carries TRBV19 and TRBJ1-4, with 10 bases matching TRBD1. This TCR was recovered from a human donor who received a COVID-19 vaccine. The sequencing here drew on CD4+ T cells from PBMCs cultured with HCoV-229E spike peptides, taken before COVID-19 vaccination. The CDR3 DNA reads TGTGCCAGTAAGATGACAGGGGGCGCGGGAACTAATGAAAAACTGTTTTTT. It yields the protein CASKMTGGAGTNEKLFF.